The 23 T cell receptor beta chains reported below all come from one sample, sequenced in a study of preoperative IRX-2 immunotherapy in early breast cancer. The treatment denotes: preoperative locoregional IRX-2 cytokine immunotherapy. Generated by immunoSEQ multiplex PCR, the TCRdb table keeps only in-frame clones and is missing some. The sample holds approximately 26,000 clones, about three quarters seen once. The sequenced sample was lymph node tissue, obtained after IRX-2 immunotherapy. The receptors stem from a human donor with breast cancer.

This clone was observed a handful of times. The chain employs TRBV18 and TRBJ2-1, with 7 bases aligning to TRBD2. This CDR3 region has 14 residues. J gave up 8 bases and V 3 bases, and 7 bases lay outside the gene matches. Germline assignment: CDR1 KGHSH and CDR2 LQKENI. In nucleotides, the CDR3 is TGTGCCAGCTCACCGGGAGGGAGGGATTATGAGCAGTTCTTC. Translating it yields CASSPGGRDYEQFF.

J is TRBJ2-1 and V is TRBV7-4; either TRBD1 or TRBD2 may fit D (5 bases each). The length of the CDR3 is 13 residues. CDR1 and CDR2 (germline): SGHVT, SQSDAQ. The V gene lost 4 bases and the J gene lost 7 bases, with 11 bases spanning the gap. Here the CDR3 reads CASSSGPRNEQFF. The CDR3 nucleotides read TGTGCCAGCAGCTCGGGACCCCGTAATGAGCAGTTCTTC.

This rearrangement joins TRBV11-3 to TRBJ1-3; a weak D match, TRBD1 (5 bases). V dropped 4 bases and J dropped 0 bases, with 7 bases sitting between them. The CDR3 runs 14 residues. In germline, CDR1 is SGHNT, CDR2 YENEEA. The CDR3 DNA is TGTGCCAGCAGCTGGGGACGCTCTGGAAACACCATATATTTT. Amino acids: CASSWGRSGNTIYF.

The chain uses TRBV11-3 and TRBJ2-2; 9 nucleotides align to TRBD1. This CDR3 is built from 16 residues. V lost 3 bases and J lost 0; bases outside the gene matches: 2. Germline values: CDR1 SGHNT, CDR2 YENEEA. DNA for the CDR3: TGTGCCAGCAGCTTGGGACAGGGTTCGAACACCGGGGAGCTGTTTTTT. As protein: CASSLGQGSNTGELFF.

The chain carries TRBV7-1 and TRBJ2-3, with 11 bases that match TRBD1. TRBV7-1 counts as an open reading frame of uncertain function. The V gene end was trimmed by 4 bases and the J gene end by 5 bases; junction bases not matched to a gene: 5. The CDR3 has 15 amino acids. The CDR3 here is CASSLGQGAQDTQYF. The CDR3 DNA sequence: TGTGCCAGCAGCTTAGGACAGGGGGCTCAAGATACGCAGTATTTT.

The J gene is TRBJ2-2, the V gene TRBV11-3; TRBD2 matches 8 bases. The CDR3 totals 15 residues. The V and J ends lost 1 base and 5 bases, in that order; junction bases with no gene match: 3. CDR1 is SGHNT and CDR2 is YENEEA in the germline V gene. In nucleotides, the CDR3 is TGTGCCAGCAGCTTAGGGTCTAGCGGGACCGGGGAGCTGTTTTTT. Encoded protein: CASSLGSSGTGELFF.

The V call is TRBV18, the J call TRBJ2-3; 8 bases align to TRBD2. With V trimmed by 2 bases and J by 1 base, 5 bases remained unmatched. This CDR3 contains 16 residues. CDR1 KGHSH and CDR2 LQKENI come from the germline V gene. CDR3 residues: CASSPSRGRRTDTQYF. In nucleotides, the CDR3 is TGTGCCAGCTCACCATCCCGCGGGAGGCGCACAGATACGCAGTATTTT.

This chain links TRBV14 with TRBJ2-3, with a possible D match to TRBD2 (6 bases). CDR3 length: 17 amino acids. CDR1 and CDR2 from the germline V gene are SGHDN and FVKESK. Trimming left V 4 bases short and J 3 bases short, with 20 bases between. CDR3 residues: CASSLTGGPPPTDTQYF. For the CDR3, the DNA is TGTGCCAGCAGCCTCACTGGAGGGCCCCCCCCAACAGATACGCAGTATTTT.

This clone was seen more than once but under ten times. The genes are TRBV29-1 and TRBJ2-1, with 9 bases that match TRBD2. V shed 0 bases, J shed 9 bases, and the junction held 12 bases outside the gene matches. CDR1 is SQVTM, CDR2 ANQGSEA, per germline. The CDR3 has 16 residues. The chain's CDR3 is CSVEDETSGSVSEQFF. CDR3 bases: TGCAGCGTTGAAGATGAGACTAGCGGCTCCGTCAGTGAGCAGTTCTTC.

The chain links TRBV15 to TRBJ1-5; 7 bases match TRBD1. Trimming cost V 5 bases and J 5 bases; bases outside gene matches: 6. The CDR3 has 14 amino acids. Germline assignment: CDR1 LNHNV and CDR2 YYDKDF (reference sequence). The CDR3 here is CATSDRASDQPQHF. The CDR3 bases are TGTGCCACCAGCGACAGGGCGTCGGATCAGCCCCAGCATTTT.

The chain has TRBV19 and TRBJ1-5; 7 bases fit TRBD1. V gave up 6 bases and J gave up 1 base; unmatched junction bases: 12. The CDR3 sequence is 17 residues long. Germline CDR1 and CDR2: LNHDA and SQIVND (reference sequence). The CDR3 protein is CASRNTGAPESNQPQHF. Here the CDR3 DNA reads TGTGCCAGTAGGAACACAGGGGCCCCCGAGAGCAATCAGCCCCAGCATTTT.

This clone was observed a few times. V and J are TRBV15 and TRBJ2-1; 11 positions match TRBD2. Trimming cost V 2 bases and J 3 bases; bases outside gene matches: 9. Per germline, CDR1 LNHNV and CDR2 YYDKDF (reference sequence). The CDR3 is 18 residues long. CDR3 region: CATSRTSGRGGYYNEQFF. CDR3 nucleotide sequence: TGTGCCACCAGCAGAACTAGCGGGAGAGGTGGTTACTACAATGAGCAGTTCTTC.

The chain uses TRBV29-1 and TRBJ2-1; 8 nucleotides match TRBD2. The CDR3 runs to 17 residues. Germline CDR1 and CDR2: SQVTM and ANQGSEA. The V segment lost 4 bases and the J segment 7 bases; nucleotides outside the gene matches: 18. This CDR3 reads CSVAKPTGTRGGNEQFF. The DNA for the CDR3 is TGCAGCGTTGCAAAGCCTACCGGGACTAGGGGGGGGAATGAGCAGTTCTTC.

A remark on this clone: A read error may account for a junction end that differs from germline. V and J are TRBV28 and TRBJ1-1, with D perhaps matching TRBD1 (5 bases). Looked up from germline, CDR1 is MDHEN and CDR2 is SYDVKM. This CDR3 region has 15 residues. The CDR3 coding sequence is TGTGCCAGCAATTTACTGGGGACGGCGAACACTGAAGCTTTCTTT. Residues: CASNLLGTANTEAFF. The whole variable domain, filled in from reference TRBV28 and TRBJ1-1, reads DVKVTQSSRYLVKRTGEKVFLECVQDMDHENMFWYRQDPGLGLRLIYFSYDVKMKEKGDIPEGYSVSREKKERFSLILESASTNQTSMYLCASNLLGTANTEAFFGQGTRLTVV.

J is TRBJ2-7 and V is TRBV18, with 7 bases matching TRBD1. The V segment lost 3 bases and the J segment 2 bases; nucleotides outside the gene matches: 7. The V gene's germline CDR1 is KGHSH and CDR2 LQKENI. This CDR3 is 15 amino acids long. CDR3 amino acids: CASSPSGTATYEQYF. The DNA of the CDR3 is TGTGCCAGCTCACCCTCCGGGACAGCCACCTACGAGCAGTACTTC.

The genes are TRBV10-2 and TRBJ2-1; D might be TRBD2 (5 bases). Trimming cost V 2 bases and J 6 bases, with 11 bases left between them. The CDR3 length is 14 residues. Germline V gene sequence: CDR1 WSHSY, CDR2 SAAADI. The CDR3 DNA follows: TGCGCCAGCAGTGAGCTAGCCGCCTCCAATGAGCAGTTCTTC. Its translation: CASSELAASNEQFF.

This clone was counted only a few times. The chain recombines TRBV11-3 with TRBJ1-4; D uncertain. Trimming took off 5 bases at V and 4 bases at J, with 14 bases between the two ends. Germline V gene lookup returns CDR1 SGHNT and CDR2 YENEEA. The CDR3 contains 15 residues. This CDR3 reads CASSPSPLGNEKLFF. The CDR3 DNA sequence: TGTGCCAGCAGCCCCTCTCCCCTGGGTAATGAAAAACTGTTTTTT.

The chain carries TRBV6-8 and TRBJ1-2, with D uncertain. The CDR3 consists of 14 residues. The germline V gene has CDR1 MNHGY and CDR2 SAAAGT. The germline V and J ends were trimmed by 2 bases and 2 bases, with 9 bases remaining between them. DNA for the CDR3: TGTGCCAGCAGTTACGGACCGACGAACTATGGCTACACCTTC. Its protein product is CASSYGPTNYGYTF.

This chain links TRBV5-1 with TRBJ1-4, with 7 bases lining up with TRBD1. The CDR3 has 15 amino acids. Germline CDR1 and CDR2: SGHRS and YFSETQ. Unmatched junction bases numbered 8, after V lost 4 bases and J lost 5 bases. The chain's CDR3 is CASSANRGGNEKLFF. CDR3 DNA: TGCGCCAGCAGCGCCAACAGGGGTGGGAATGAAAAACTGTTTTTT.

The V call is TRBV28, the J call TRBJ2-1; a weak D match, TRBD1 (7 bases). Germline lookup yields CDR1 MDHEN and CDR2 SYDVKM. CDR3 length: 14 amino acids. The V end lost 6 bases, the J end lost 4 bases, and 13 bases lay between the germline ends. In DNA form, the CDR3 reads TGTGCCAGCAGGGGGGGACAGAGATACAATGAGCAGTTCTTC. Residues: CASRGGQRYNEQFF.

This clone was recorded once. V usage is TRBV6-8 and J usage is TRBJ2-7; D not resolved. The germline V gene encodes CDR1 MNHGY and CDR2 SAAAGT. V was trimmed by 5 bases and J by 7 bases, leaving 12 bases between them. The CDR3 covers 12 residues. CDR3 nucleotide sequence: TGTGCCAGCAGTAGCGTCAGTTGGGAGCAGTACTTC. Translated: CASSSVSWEQYF.

The CDR3 spells CASSLGTSGSGKQYF. CDR3 bases: TGTGCCAGCAGCTTAGGCACTAGCGGGAGTGGCAAGCAGTACTTC. The rearrangement joins TRBV11-3 to TRBJ2-7, with 11 bases fitting TRBD2. This CDR3 has 15 residues. Germline CDR1 and CDR2: SGHNT and YENEEA. Trimming at V came to 1 base and at J to 8 bases, leaving 7 bases not matched to a gene.

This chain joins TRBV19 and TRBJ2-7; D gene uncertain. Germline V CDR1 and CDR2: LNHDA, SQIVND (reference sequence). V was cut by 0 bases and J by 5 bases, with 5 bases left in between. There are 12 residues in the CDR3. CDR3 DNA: TGTGCCAGTAGTATAGAAGCCCACGAGCAGTACTTC. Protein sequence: CASSIEAHEQYF.